This TCR beta chain stems from a study of shared T cell receptors in the human thymus. V lost 2 bases and J lost 1, with 14 bases in between. This CDR3 region has 16 residues. Per germline, CDR1 SGHTA and CDR2 FQGNSA. TCRdb keeps only in-frame clones here, not all; method: immunoSEQ multiplex PCR. The sample records 600,000 or so clones, 80% to 90% being singletons. These data are also associated with another study on human thymus T cells.

The source material was thymocytes. This sequence joins TRBV7-2 and TRBJ1-2, with unresolved D. The clonotype comes from a boy less than two years old with a congenital heart defect. The CDR3 region has the DNA TGTGCCAGCAGCTTATTATGGAGCCGGTATAACTATGGCTACACCTTC. Protein sequence: CASSLLWSRYNYGYTF.